This record covers a single TCR beta chain. What it binds is unknown. The data stem from a study of CD8 T cells in ankylosing spondylitis. General study findings and limits: Ankylosing spondylitis blood seemed to carry a telltale TCR beta motif made of eight highly homologous variants.

MiXCR, applied by TCRdb to the 5' RACE reads, yields one record per CDR3 protein. In the table there are some 800,000 distinct CDR3 sequences, roughly 10% of which are singletons. The V segment lost 3 bases and the J segment 0 bases; nucleotides outside the gene matches: 15. The CDR3 is 19 amino acids. The germline V gene encodes CDR1 SGDLS and CDR2 YYNGEE. The chain combines TRBV9 with TRBJ2-1; the match to TRBD2 covers 7 bases. The sequencing input was blood, either unsorted or a sorted T cell fraction (not recorded which). This TCR was recovered from a male donor with ankylosing spondylitis. The DNA of the CDR3 is TGTGCCAGCAGCGGTCACACACGTAGGCGGGGGAGCTCCTACAATGAGCAGTTCTTC. This encodes CASSGHTRRRGSSYNEQFF.